These 24 T cell receptor beta chains were sequenced from one sample in a study of neurological immune-mediated disorders. TCRdb independently ran MiXCR on the 5' RACE reads; one entry per CDR3 protein. Of 65,000 to 90,000 distinct CDR3 sequences listed, under 13% are singletons. Sequenced: PBMCs. These receptors all come from a man aged 40-49 years in good health.

This clonotype was detected many times. The V gene is TRBV5-1, the J gene TRBJ2-1; 8 nucleotides match TRBD2. CDR1 is SGHRS and CDR2 is YFSETQ in the germline V gene. The V segment lost 4 bases and the J segment 9 bases; nucleotides outside the gene matches: 9. The CDR3 runs to 14 residues. The CDR3 is CASSLRTSTAEQFF. The CDR3 DNA is TGCGCCAGCAGCCTGCGGACTAGCACGGCTGAGCAGTTCTTC.

There are many counts of this clonotype. This chain uses TRBV29-1 with TRBJ2-3; no definite D call. Trimming removed 5 bases from V and 0 bases from J, with 15 bases in between. The CDR3 has 15 amino acids. The germline V gene has CDR1 SQVTM and CDR2 ANQGSEA. The CDR3: CSVSPLVSSTDTQYF. Written as DNA, the CDR3 is TGCAGCGTTTCCCCCCTAGTCTCTAGCACAGATACGCAGTATTTT.

This clonotype was detected many times. This chain uses TRBV7-2 with TRBJ2-7, with D possibly TRBD2 on 7 matching bases. The CDR3 spans 14 residues. Per germline, CDR1 SGHTA and CDR2 FQGNSA. Trimming took off 6 bases at V and 0 bases at J, with 12 bases between the two ends. CDR3 bases: TGTGCCAGCAGGAGGGGGGGCAGCTCCTACGAGCAGTACTTC. Residues: CASRRGGSSYEQYF.

This clonotype was detected ten times or more. This chain connects TRBV9 to TRBJ2-3; D unresolved. Trimming stripped 3 bases from V and 0 bases from J, with 11 bases between. This CDR3 region has 15 residues. Germline V lookup: CDR1 SGDLS, CDR2 YYNGEE. The CDR3 DNA follows: TGTGCCAGCAGCGGGAGTTTCGGTAGCACAGATACGCAGTATTTT. Its protein product is CASSGSFGSTDTQYF.

V gene TRBV7-9 combines with J gene TRBJ2-7, with D tentatively TRBD1 (6 bases). V lost 5 bases and J 3 bases, leaving 11 bases between the germline ends. Germline CDR1 reads SEHNR; CDR2 reads FQNEAQ (reference sequence). The length of the CDR3 is 13 residues. The CDR3 DNA reads TGTGCCAGCAGCGCGGGCAGGGGCTACGAGCAGTACTTC. Encoded protein: CASSAGRGYEQYF.

In this sample, this clonotype turned up many times. The chain uses TRBV20-1 and TRBJ2-1, with D hard to call. The germline V gene encodes CDR1 DFQATT and CDR2 SNEGSKA (reference sequence). The V end lost 1 base, the J end lost 4 bases, and 11 bases lay between the germline ends. This CDR3 region has 14 residues. CDR3 coding DNA: TGCAGTGCTAGAGTTAGCCCACCGTACAATGAGCAGTTCTTC. This translates into CSARVSPPYNEQFF.

This clonotype has ten or more counts. This chain connects TRBV10-3 to TRBJ2-5; TRBD2 agrees at 7 bases. There are 14 residues in the CDR3. V was clipped by 9 bases and J by 5 bases; unmatched bases: 12. CDR1 is ENHRY and CDR2 is SYGVKD in the germline V gene. This CDR3 reads CAITIRGGRETQYF. The CDR3 nucleotides read TGTGCCATTACTATAAGGGGAGGGAGGGAGACCCAGTACTTC.

This clonotype was detected ten times or more. This chain links TRBV4-2 with TRBJ2-3; D is perhaps TRBD1 or TRBD2 (5 bases each). Trimming took 1 base from V and 5 from J, leaving 10 bases between them. This CDR3 is 14 amino acids long. The germline V gene has CDR1 LGHNA and CDR2 YNFKEQ. The CDR3, as DNA: TGTGCCAGCAGCCAAGTTAGAGGGGTAGATACGCAGTATTTT. Amino acid sequence: CASSQVRGVDTQYF.

This clonotype was recorded at least ten times. The chain carries TRBV5-1 and TRBJ2-5; D call uncertain. With 0 bases removed from V and 4 bases from J, the gap between germline ends came to 13 bases. Germline V CDR1 and CDR2: SGHRS, YFSETQ. The CDR3 extends over 15 amino acids. CDR3 coding DNA: TGCGCCAGCAGCTTGGAACACCCCTCGGGAGAGACCCAGTACTTC. This encodes CASSLEHPSGETQYF.

This clonotype appeared many times. The chain carries TRBV10-3 and TRBJ1-1; 7 bases are a match to TRBD1. Germline V lookup: CDR1 ENHRY, CDR2 SYGVKD. This CDR3 region has 13 residues. The trim removed 6 bases at V and 5 bases at J, leaving 6 bases unmatched. The CDR3 is CAIRLLRGTEAFF. CDR3 DNA: TGTGCCATCAGGCTTCTCAGGGGGACTGAAGCTTTCTTT.

At least ten counts were recorded for this clonotype. The rearrangement uses TRBV5-1 and TRBJ2-1; 7 bases align to TRBD2. CDR1 and CDR2 (germline): SGHRS, YFSETQ. Trimming took 6 bases from V and 9 from J; bases not matched to a gene: 6. CDR3 length: 12 amino acids. The CDR3 nucleotides read TGCGCCAGCAAACACCCTAGCGGTGAGCAGTTCTTC. This gives the protein CASKHPSGEQFF.

This clonotype was seen many times. This chain uses TRBV29-1 with TRBJ2-5; D unclear. Trimming left V 4 bases short and J 4 bases short, with 10 bases between. The CDR3 length is 12 residues. Germline CDR1 and CDR2: SQVTM and ANQGSEA. Here the CDR3 reads CSVVKGIETQYF. CDR3 DNA sequence: TGCAGCGTTGTGAAGGGAATAGAGACCCAGTACTTC.

In its sample, this clonotype was seen many times. J is TRBJ2-1 and V is TRBV10-3; maybe TRBD2 (6 bases). Trimming left V 0 bases short and J 6 bases short, with 9 bases between. The CDR3 is made up of 14 amino acids. The germline V gene encodes CDR1 ENHRY and CDR2 SYGVKD. CDR3 protein: CAISESATSNEQFF. The CDR3 region has the DNA TGTGCCATCAGTGAGTCTGCGACTAGCAATGAGCAGTTCTTC.

This clonotype was detected ten times or more. The chain has TRBV12-3 or TRBV12-4 and TRBJ2-2, with D perhaps TRBD2 (6 bases). The CDR3 consists of 16 residues. Trimming stripped 4 bases from V and 4 bases from J, with 16 bases between. The CDR3 coding sequence is TGTGCCAGCAGTTCCACTCAGCGGGCCCTCACCGGGGAGCTGTTTTTT. Translation gives CASSSTQRALTGELFF.

This clonotype was detected ten times or more. The V gene is TRBV7-2, the J gene TRBJ1-6, with D maybe TRBD1 (5 bases). Germline V gene data show CDR1 as SGHTA and CDR2 as FQGNSA. CDR3 length equals 14 residues. The V and J ends lost 5 bases and 14 bases respectively, with 19 bases between them. The CDR3: CASSTGDGPSALHF. In nucleotides, the CDR3 is TGTGCCAGCAGCACGGGGGACGGCCCCTCCGCCCTCCACTTT.

This clonotype was counted ten times or more. CDR3 coding DNA: TGCAGTGCTAGACGTCAGATTGAGCAGTTCTTC. It encodes CSARRQIEQFF. The rearrangement links TRBV20-1 to TRBJ2-1, with no clear D. V was clipped by 2 bases and J by 9 bases, with 8 bases between them. The CDR3 has 11 amino acids. Germline CDR1 and CDR2: DFQATT and SNEGSKA (reference sequence).

This clonotype was recorded many times. V is TRBV28 and J is TRBJ2-7; D unclear. V lost 8 bases to trimming and J lost 5 bases, with 7 bases between them. This CDR3 is built from 10 residues. CDR1 is MDHEN, CDR2 SYDVKM, per germline. CDR3: CASGIDEQYF. DNA for the CDR3: TGTGCCAGCGGAATTGACGAGCAGTACTTC.

The sample holds many counts of this clonotype. The V call is TRBV5-1, the J call TRBJ2-3, with D hard to call. Trimming removed 1 base from V and 4 bases from J, with 4 bases in between. Germline CDR1 reads SGHRS; CDR2 reads YFSETQ. CDR3 size: 12 residues. The CDR3 DNA follows: TGCGCCAGCAGCTTGTTGGCAGATACGCAGTATTTT. Protein product: CASSLLADTQYF.

The sample holds many counts of this clonotype. The chain combines TRBV11-3 with TRBJ2-1, with 14 bases aligning to TRBD2. Germline lookup yields CDR1 SGHNT and CDR2 YENEEA. The CDR3 sequence is 15 residues long. Trimming at V came to 5 bases and at J to 7 bases, leaving 4 bases not matched to a gene. Here the CDR3 DNA reads TGTGCCAGCAGCCCCGGGACTAGCGGGAGTAATGAGCAGTTCTTC. It translates to CASSPGTSGSNEQFF.

This clonotype was detected ten times or more. The chain carries TRBV9 and TRBJ2-3, with D possibly being TRBD2 (5 bases). The V and J ends lost 3 bases and 2 bases respectively, with 19 bases between them. The CDR3 consists of 17 residues. The germline CDR1 and CDR2 sequences are SGDLS and YYNGEE. The CDR3 sequence: CASSEGPLQRSTDTQYF. For the CDR3, the DNA is TGTGCCAGCAGCGAGGGCCCCTTACAGCGGTCCACAGATACGCAGTATTTT. The full variable domain, in which reference TRBV9 and TRBJ2-3 provide the parts outside the CDR3, is DSGVTQTPKHLITATGQRVTLRCSPRSGDLSVYWYQQSLDQGLQFLIQYYNGEERAKGNILERFSAQQFPDLHSELNLSSLELGDSALYFCASSEGPLQRSTDTQYFGPGTRLTVL.

The sample holds many counts of this clonotype. The chain combines TRBV7-9 with TRBJ1-5, with TRBD1 as a possible D gene (6 bases). This CDR3 is 14 amino acids long. CDR1 and CDR2 from the germline V gene are SEHNR and FQNEAQ (reference sequence). The V end was cut by 8 bases, the J end by 4 bases, with 15 bases between. The CDR3 region has the DNA TGTGCCAGCTCCGTGGGGGCGGATAATCAGCCCCAGCATTTT. Translation gives CASSVGADNQPQHF.

By frequency in the sample, this clonotype is medium-sized. The gene calls are TRBV20-1 and TRBJ2-5; 9 bases are a match to TRBD2. V dropped 0 bases and J dropped 5; count of bases not matched to a gene: 10. Germline V lookup: CDR1 DFQATT, CDR2 SNEGSKA (reference sequence). The CDR3 runs to 16 residues. CDR3 in amino acids: CSARDPAGGRLETQYF. The CDR3 DNA sequence: TGCAGTGCTAGAGATCCAGCGGGGGGCCGGTTGGAGACCCAGTACTTC.

This clonotype was found many times. This chain joins TRBV6-5 and TRBJ1-6, with 9 bases fitting TRBD1. The CDR3 runs 17 residues. The V and J ends lost 4 bases and 0 bases, in that order; junction bases with no gene match: 4. Germline V lookup: CDR1 MNHEY, CDR2 SVGAGI. The CDR3: CASSWTGASSYNSPLHF. For the CDR3, the DNA is TGTGCCAGCAGTTGGACAGGGGCGAGCTCCTATAATTCACCCCTCCACTTT.

This clonotype appeared many times. Here the CDR3 reads CSARGTGDTEAFF. CDR3 nucleotide sequence: TGCAGTGCTAGAGGGACAGGGGACACTGAAGCTTTCTTT. The chain has TRBV20-1 and TRBJ1-1, with 9 nucleotides matching TRBD1. V lost 1 base to trimming and J lost 3 bases; unmatched junction nucleotides: 0. The CDR3 extends over 13 amino acids. Germline CDR1 reads DFQATT; CDR2 reads SNEGSKA (reference sequence).